This T cell receptor (beta chain) appears in the sequencing data of a study of blood T cell repertoires in COVID-19. At the level of the study: Sources were T cells, B-cell-depleted T cells, or PBMCs; the material itself was cDNA or gDNA.

Adults between roughly 18 and 89 years of age took part from approximately 24 US areas. Two negative PCRs, clearance, or symptom resolution were required of recovered Cohort 3 donors. In the original workflow: Amplifying reference gene primers gave estimates of nucleated cell counts. The repertoire was sequenced with immunoSEQ multiplex PCR; TCRdb's copy has only in-frame clones and lacks some. The V and J calls and clone size come from that table; D and trimming were worked out from the DNA. The data hold 150,000 to 200,000 clones, with around 82% observed a single time. Looked up from germline, CDR1 is SGHTA and CDR2 is FQGNSA. V trimming: 5 bases; J trimming: 2 bases; junction bases outside the gene matches: 5. There are 15 residues in the CDR3.

The rearrangement links TRBV7-2 to TRBJ1-5, with 8 bases that match TRBD1. Sequenced: PBMCs or T cells enriched from blood (not recorded which). The TCR comes from a man aged 35-49 years who had recovered from COVID-19. CDR3 sequence (DNA): TGTGCCAGCAGCCCTCAGGGGGCACGCAATCAGCCCCAGCATTTT. It yields the protein CASSPQGARNQPQHF.